A single count supports the clone carrying this T cell receptor (beta chain). The sample originates from a study of cytotoxic CD8 clonotypes in ibrutinib-treated CLL. Some clones are missing from TCRdb's copy, which holds only in-frame ones; the method was immunoSEQ multiplex PCR. The sample lists about 140,000 clones, 80% seen once, with 6.5% to 8% in the top ten. Germline values: CDR1 SGHDN, CDR2 FVKESK. The CDR3 is 18 amino acids. Trimming removed 6 bases from V and 2 bases from J; junction bases left unmatched: 17. The sequencing used PBMCs, collected after 36 months of ibrutinib treatment. The sequence came from a human donor with chronic lymphocytic leukemia. V and J are TRBV14 and TRBJ2-3, with 7 bases that match TRBD2. The CDR3 here is CASSIRIERDYNTDTQYF. As DNA, the CDR3 is TGTGCCAGCAGTATTCGGATAGAGCGGGACTATAACACAGATACGCAGTATTTT. Full variable domain (outside the CDR3, taken from reference TRBV14 and TRBJ2-3): EAGVTQFPSHSVIEKGQTVTLRCDPISGHDNLYWYRRVMGKEIKFLLHFVKESKQDESGMPNNRFLAERTGGTYSTLKVQPAELEDSGVYFCASSIRIERDYNTDTQYFGPGTRLTVL.